Here is one T cell receptor beta chain with its context. The antigen is not known. A second PCR of roughly 7 to 11 cycles used a sample-barcoded 5' primer and a J-beta primer mix. The authors tagged each cDNA molecule using a template-switch adaptor with 12 random nucleotides. MiXCR, run by TCRdb on the 5' RACE reads, gives a single entry per CDR3 protein. The sample lists about 970,000 distinct CDR3 sequences; roughly half were seen once. The sample belongs to a study of blood T cells in healthy people across ages. Overall study: Per two T cells, about one barcoded beta molecule was captured through template switching.

About 9.6 milliliters of peripheral blood were drawn from each donor into EDTA-treated tubes. The CDR3 length is 17 residues. Germline V gene data show CDR1 as LNHDA and CDR2 as SQIVND (reference sequence). V was pared by 3 bases and J by 2 bases, with 19 bases between. Overall study results and limits: TCR beta diversity per million T cells fell roughly linearly with age.

The chain combines TRBV19 with TRBJ2-5; D uncertain. The TCR originated in a woman in her sixties in good health. The material sequenced was blood. In nucleotides, the CDR3 is TGTGCCAGTAGTATTAGGCAGGACGTTGTACATCAAGAGACCCAGTACTTC. Amino acid sequence: CASSIRQDVVHQETQYF.